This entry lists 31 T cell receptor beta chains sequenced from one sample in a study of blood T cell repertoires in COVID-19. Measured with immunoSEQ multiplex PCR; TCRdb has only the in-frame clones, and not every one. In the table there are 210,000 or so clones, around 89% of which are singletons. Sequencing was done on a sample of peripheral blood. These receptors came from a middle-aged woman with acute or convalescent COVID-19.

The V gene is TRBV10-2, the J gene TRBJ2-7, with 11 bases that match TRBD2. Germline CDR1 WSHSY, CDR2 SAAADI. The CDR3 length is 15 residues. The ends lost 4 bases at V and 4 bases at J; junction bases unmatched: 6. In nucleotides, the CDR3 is TGCGCCAGCAGTGGTAGACTAGCGGGGAGGTACGAGCAGTACGTC. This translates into CASSGRLAGRYEQYV.

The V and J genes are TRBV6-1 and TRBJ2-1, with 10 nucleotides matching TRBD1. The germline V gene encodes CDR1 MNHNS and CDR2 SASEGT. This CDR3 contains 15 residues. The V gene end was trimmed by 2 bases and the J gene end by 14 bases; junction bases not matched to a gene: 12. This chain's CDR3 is CASSERGQGIGGEFF. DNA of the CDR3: TGTGCCAGCAGTGAACGGGGACAGGGGATAGGCGGGGAGTTCTTC.

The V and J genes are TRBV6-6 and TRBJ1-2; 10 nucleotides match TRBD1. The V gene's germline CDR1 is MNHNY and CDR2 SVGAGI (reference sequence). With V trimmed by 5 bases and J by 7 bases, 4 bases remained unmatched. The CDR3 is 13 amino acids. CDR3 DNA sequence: TGTGCCAGCAGTGATTGGACAGGGGGTGGCTACACCTTC. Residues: CASSDWTGGGYTF.

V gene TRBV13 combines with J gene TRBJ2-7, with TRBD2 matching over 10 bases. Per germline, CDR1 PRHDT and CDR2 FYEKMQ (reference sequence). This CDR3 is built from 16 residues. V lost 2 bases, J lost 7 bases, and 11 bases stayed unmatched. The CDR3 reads CASSLSRAGGPWEQYV. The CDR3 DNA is TGTGCCAGCAGCTTAAGTAGAGCGGGGGGGCCGTGGGAGCAGTACGTC.

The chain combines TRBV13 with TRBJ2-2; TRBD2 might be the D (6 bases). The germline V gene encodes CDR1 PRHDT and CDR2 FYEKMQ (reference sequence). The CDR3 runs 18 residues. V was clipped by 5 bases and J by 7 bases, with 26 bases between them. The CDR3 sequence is CASSSSADAGLGLGELFF. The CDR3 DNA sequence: TGTGCCAGCAGCAGCTCTGCAGACGCGGGACTGGGACTCGGGGAGCTGTTTTTT.

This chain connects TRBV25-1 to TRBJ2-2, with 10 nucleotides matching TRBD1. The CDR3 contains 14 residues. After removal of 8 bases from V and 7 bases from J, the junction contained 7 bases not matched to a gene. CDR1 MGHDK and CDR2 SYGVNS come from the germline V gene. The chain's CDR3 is CASRTGGYGGELFF. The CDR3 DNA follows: TGTGCCAGCCGGACAGGGGGGTACGGCGGGGAGCTGTTTTTT. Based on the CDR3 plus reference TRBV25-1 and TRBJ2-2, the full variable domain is EADIYQTPRYLVIGTGKKITLECSQTMGHDKMYWYQQDPGMELHLIHYSYGVNSTEKGDLSSESTVSRIRTEHFPLTLESARPSHTSQYLCASRTGGYGGELFFGEGSRLTVL.

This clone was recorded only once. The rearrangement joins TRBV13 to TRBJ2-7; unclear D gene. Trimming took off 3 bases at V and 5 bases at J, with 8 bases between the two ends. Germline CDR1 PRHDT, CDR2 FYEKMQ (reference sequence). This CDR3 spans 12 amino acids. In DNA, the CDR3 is TGTGCCAGCAGCTTTAGTCAGGACGAGCAGTACGTC. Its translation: CASSFSQDEQYV.

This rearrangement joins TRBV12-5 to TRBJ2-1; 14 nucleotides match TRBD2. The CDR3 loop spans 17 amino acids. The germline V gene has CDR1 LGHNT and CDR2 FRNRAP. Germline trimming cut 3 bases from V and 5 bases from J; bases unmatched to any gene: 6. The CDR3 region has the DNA TGTGCTAGTGGTTTCGCAGGACTAGCGGGGGGAAACAATGAGCAGTTCTTC. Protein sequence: CASGFAGLAGGNNEQFF. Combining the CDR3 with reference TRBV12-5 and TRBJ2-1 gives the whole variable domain DARVTQTPRHKVTEMGQEVTMRCQPILGHNTVFWYRQTMMQGLELLAYFRNRAPLDDSGMPKDRFSAEMPDATLATLKIQPSEPRDSAVYFCASGFAGLAGGNNEQFFGPGTRLTVL.

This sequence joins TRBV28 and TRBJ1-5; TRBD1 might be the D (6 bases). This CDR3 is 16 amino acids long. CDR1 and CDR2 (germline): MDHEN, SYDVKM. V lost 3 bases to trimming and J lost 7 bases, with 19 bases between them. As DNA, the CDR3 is TGTGCCAGCAGTTTTTTCGGCGGGGGCGCGGAACAGCCCCAGCATTTT. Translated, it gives CASSFFGGGAEQPQHF.

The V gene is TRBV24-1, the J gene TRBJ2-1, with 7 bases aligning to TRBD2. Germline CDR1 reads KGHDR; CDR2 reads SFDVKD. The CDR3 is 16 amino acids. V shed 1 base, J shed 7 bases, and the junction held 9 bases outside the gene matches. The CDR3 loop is CATSDFAASGDNEQFF. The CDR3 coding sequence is TGTGCCACCAGTGATTTTGCGGCTAGCGGAGATAATGAGCAGTTCTTC.

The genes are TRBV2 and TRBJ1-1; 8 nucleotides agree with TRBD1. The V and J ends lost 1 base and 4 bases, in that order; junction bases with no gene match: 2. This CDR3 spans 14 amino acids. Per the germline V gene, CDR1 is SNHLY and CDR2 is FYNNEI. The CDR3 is CASSEVGTGTEAFF. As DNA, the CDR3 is TGTGCCAGCAGTGAAGTAGGGACAGGCACTGAAGCTTTCTTT.

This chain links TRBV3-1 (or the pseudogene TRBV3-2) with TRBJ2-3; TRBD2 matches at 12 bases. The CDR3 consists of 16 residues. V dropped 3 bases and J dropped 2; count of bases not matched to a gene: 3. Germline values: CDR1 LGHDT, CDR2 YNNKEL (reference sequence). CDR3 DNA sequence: TGTGCCAGCAGCCATCCTAGCGGGGGGGCCACAGATACGCAGTATTTT. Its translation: CASSHPSGGATDTQYF.

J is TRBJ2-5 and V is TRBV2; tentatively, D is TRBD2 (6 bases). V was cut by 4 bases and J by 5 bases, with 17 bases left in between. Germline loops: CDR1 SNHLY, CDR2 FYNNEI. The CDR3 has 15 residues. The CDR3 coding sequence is TGTGCCAGCAGTGGTGGAGGGTGGAGCAGGGAGACCCAGTACTTC. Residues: CASSGGGWSRETQYF. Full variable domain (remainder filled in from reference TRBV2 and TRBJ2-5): EPEVTQTPSHQVTQMGQEVILRCVPISNHLYFYWYRQILGQKVEFLVSFYNNEISEKSEIFDDQFSVERPDGSNFTLKIRSTKLEDSAMYFCASSGGGWSRETQYFGPGTRLLVL.

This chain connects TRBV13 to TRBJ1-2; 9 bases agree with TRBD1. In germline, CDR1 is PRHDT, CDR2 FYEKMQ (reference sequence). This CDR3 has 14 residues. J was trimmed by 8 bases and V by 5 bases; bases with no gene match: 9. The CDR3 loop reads CASSPGQGVGGYTF. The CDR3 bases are TGTGCCAGCAGCCCGGGACAGGGTGTAGGAGGCTACACCTTC.

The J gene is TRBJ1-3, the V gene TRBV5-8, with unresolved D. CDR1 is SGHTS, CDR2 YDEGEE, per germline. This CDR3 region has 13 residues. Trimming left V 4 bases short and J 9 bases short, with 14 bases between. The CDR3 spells CASSRGEVGTIYF. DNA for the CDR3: TGTGCCAGCAGCCGCGGGGAGGTCGGCACCATATATTTT. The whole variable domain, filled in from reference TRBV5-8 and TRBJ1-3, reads EAGVTQSPTHLIKTRGQQATLRCSPISGHTSVYWYQQALGLGLQFLLWYDEGEERNRGNFPPRFSGRQFPNYSSELNVNALELEDSALYLCASSRGEVGTIYFGEGSWLTVV.

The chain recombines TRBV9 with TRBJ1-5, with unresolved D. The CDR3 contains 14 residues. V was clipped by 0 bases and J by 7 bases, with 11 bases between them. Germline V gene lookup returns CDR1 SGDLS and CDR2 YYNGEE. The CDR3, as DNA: TGTGCCAGCAGCGTAGGGTCGGGAACCCAGCCCCAGCATTTT. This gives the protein CASSVGSGTQPQHF.

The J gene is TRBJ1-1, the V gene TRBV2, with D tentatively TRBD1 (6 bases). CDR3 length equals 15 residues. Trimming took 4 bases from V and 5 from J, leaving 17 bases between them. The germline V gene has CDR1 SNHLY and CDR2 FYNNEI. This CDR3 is CASSAIIQGRTEAFF. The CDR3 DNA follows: TGTGCCAGCAGTGCCATAATACAGGGAAGAACTGAAGCTTTCTTT.

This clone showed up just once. For the CDR3, the DNA is TGTGGAGTGTATCAACAGGGGGCGAAAGGACGATGGACCCAGTACTTC. It codes for CGVYQQGAKGRWTQYF. V usage is TRBV7-9 and J usage is TRBJ2-5, with TRBD1 matching 9 bases. The CDR3 loop spans 16 amino acids. Germline V gene sequence: CDR1 SEHNR, CDR2 FQNEAQ (reference sequence).

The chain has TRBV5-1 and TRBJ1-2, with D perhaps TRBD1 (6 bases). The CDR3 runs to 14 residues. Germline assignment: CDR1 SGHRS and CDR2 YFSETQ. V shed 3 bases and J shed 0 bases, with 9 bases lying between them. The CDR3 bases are TGCGCCAGCAGCTCCGGGACAACTAACTATGGCTACACCTTC. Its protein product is CASSSGTTNYGYTF.

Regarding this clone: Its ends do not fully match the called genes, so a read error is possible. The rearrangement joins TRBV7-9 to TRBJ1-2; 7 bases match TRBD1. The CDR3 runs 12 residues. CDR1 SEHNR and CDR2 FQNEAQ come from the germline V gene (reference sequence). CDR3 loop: CASSLVDRRGLF. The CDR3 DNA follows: TGTGCCAGCAGCTTAGTGGACAGGAGGGGATTGTTC.

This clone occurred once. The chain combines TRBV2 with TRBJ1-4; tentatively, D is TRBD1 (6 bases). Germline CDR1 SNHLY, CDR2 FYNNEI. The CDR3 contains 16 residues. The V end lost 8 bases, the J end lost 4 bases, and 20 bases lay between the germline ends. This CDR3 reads CASLLEKKGVNEKLFF. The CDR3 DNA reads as TGTGCCAGCTTACTGGAAAAAAAGGGGGTTAATGAAAAACTGTTTTTT.

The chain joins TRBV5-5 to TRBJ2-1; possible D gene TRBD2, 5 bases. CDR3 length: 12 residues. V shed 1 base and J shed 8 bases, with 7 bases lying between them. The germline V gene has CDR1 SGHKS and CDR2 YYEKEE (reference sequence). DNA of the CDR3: TGTGCCAGCAGCTTGTCCGGGGATGAGCAGTTCTTC. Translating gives CASSLSGDEQFF.

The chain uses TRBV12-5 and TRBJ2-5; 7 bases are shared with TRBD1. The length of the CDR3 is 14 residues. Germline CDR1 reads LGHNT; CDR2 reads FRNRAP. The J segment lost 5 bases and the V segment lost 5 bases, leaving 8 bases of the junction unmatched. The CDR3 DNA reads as TGTGCTAGTGGTCTGGACGGGACAGTGGAGACCCAGTACTTC. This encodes CASGLDGTVETQYF.

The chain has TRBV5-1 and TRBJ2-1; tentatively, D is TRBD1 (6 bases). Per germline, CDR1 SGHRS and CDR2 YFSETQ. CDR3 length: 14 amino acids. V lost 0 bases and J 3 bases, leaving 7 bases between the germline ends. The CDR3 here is CASSLEQGYNEQFF. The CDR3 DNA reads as TGCGCCAGCAGCTTGGAACAGGGCTACAATGAGCAGTTCTTC.

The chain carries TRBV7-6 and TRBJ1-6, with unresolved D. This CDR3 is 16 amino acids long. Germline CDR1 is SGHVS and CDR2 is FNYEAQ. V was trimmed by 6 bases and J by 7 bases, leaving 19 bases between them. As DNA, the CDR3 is TGTGCCAGCAGTCTACGGGGAATGGCGAGCAATTCACCCCTCCACTTT. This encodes CASSLRGMASNSPLHF.

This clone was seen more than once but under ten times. CDR3 region: CASSEARVGRHEQYV. The CDR3 DNA reads TGTGCCAGCAGTGAAGCGAGGGTTGGTAGGCACGAGCAGTACGTC. The V call is TRBV2, the J call TRBJ2-7; a weak D match, TRBD2 (5 bases). This CDR3 contains 15 residues. Germline lookup yields CDR1 SNHLY and CDR2 FYNNEI. The V end lost 0 bases, the J end lost 5 bases, and 14 bases lay between the germline ends.

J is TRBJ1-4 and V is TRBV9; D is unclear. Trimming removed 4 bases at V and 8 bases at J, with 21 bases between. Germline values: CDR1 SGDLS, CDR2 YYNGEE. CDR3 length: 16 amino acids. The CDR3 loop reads CASSFAPTRGGEKLFF. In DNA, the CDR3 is TGTGCCAGCAGCTTCGCCCCGACCCGGGGAGGAGAAAAACTGTTTTTT.

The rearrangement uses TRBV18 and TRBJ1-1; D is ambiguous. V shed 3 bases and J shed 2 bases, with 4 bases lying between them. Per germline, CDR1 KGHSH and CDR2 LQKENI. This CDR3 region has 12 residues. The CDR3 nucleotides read TGTGCCAGCTCACCTTATAACACTGAAGCTTTCTTT. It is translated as CASSPYNTEAFF.

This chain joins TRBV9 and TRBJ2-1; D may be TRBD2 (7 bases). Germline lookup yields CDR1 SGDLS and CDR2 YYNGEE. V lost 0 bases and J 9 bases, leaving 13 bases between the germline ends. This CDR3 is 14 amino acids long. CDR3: CASSVGVGGAEQFF. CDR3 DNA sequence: TGTGCCAGCAGCGTAGGTGTGGGGGGGGCTGAGCAGTTCTTC.

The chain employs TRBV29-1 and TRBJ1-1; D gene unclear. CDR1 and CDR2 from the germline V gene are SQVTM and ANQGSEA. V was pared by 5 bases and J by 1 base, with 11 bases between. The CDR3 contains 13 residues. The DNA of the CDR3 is TGCAGCGTTTCGGCGCCTAGGAACACTGAAGCTTTCTTT. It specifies CSVSAPRNTEAFF.

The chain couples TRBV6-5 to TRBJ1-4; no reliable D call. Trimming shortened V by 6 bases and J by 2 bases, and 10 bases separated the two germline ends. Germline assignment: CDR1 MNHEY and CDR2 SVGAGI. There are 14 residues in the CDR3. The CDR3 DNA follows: TGTGCCAGCAGAGCGGATTTGACTAATGAAAAACTGTTTTTT. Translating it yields CASRADLTNEKLFF.